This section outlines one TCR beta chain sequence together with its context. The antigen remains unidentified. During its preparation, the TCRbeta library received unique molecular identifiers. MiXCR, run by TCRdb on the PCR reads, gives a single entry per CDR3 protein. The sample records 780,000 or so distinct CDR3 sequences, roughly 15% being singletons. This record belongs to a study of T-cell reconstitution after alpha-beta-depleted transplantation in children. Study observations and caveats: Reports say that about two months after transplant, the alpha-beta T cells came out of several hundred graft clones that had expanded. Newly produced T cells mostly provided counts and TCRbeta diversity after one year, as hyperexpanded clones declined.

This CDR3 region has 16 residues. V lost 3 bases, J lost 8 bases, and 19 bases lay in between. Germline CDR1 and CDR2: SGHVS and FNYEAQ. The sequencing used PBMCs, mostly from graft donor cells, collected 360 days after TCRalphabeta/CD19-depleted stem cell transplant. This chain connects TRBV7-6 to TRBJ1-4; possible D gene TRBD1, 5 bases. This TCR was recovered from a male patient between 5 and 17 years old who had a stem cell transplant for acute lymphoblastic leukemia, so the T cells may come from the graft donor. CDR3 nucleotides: TGTGCCAGCAGCTTGTTCTCCGGGTCAGGGTGGGAAAAACTGTTTTTT. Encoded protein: CASSLFSGSGWEKLFF.